This TCR beta chain was recovered during a study of T-cell memory formation after mild COVID-19 (dated by TCRdb to the early 2020s). In terms of the full investigation: TCR sequence clusters from the two donors were largely donor specific. The cohort comprised two young, previously healthy adult volunteers, one female and one male. Longitudinal TCRalpha and TCRbeta repertoire sequencing tracked T-cell clones expanding and contracting after mild COVID-19 in two donors. Overall study outcomes, separate from this receptor: Contracting CD4+ clones turned up mainly in the CM and EM memory subsets, whereas EMRA was where CD8+ clones were enriched. The study covered only two mild cases, and larger cohorts including severe cases with pre-infection samples were considered necessary. Clones that contracted from day 15 to 85 showed balanced CD4/CD8 phenotypes, whereas a second wave of clones that expanded from day 15 to 37 leaned towards CD4+. SARS-CoV-2 specificity was not confirmed for the second-wave clones peaking on day 37. Some responding clones were detected in pre-infection memory, suggesting pre-existing cross-reactive memory T cells joined the SARS-CoV-2 response.

Worth noting for this clonotype: The specificity of this receptor is unknown. It has no much larger one-base neighbor in the sample; base qualities were not kept.

The run used an Illumina NovaSeq 6000. TCRalpha and TCRbeta cDNA libraries were constructed by 5'RACE with constant-segment primers, with sample barcodes and unique molecular identifiers being introduced. Trizol reagent was used to extract RNA from every sample. Library amplification was performed in two PCR steps, and a second sample barcode and Illumina TruSeq adapters were introduced in the second step. Sequencing of the libraries was done on an Illumina NovaSeq, producing 2 x 150 bp paired-end reads. Per the source publication's procedure: Reads were demultiplexed and collapsed into UMI-guided consensus sequences with migec v1.2.7. Using mixcr v2.1.11, UMI consensuses were aligned to TRA and TRB V and J templates and then assembled into clonotypes. Expanded or contracted clonotypes were those called significant by both edgeR and NoisET, with noise models trained on biological replicates. For edgeR calls, a false discovery rate-adjusted p below 0.01 and a log2 fold-change threshold of 1 were applied. As an exploratory analysis of dynamics, max-normalized trajectories of the 1000 most abundant clonotypes were examined with PCA combined with hierarchical clustering. Separately sequenced CD4+ and CD8+ repertoires were used to assign a CD4 or CD8 phenotype to each responding clone. TCRdb reprocessed the public reads (quality trimming at Q25 with fastp, clone calling with MiXCR) and kept in-frame beta chains. Rows merge per CDR3 protein into single entries with the most common DNA and genes. These V and J calls rely on TCRdb rather than the paper's analysis. The sample table contains about 600,000 distinct CDR3 sequences; only one count was recorded for roughly 21% of them. About 8.7% of the sample rests with the top ten.

From a lookup of the germline V gene, CDR1 and CDR2 are SNHLY and FYNNEI. Germline trimming amounts to 0 bases on V and 0 bases on J, with 5 as the count of junction bases outside the gene matches. From its cysteine to its phenylalanine, the CDR3 spans 17 amino acids. The entry retains the CDR3 DNA only, 51 bases that are in frame from base 1. PBMCs were isolated by Ficoll-Paque density gradient centrifugation. This receptor chain uses TRBV2 and TRBJ2-7; TRBD2 aligns with 10 central bases. This receptor was taken from an adult woman who had mild COVID-19 (a few samples of this study predate the infection). The sample titles of this study are shuffled in the database, so cell type and time point are left out; the donor was told from shared clones. Specimen: PBMCs or a T cell subset sorted from them (not recorded which). In nucleotides, the sequence is TGTGCCAGCAGTGAAGCGCCTGGACTAGCGGCCTCCTACGAGCAGTACTTC. Its product reads: CASSEAPGLAASYEQYF.